This TCR beta chain was recovered during a study of cytomegalovirus exposure and HLA in healthy donors. Findings and caveats of the study: Later analysis found that TCR beta chains associated with HLA were more clonally expanded than other, equally common chains. In a later analysis, DRB1 alleles had the most associated TCRs; HLA-C alleles the fewest.

Concerning this clone itself: What it binds is not known.

PCR amplification relied on 60 Vbeta primers (plus 13 Jbeta primers). Data came from immunoSEQ multiplex PCR; TCRdb stores just in-frame clones and leaves some out. The sample consists of about 150,000 clones, about four fifths of them appearing once. The sequence came from a man aged 18 to 30 in good health and CMV-seronegative. Sequencing was performed on PBMCs.

The CDR3 loop reads CASSWPASGGPYNEQFF. CDR3 bases: TGCGCCAGCAGCTGGCCCGCCTCCGGGGGGCCCTACAATGAGCAGTTCTTC. The V and J genes are TRBV5-1 and TRBJ2-1; TRBD2 might be the D (7 bases). Trimming took 3 bases from V and 2 from J, leaving 18 bases between them. This CDR3 contains 17 residues. Germline lookup yields CDR1 SGHRS and CDR2 YFSETQ. The variable domain in full, with the rest retrieved from reference TRBV5-1 and TRBJ2-1, is KAGVTQTPRYLIKTRGQQVTLSCSPISGHRSVSWYQQTPGQGLQFLFEYFSETQRNKGNFPGRFSGRQFSNSRSEMNVSTLELGDSALYLCASSWPASGGPYNEQFFGPGTRLTVL.